This T cell receptor (beta chain) stems from a study of CD8+CD57+ T cells in acquired aplastic anemia. Overall study context: Sorting CD4+ and CD8+ cells gave DNA averaging about 3.3 ug. Average CD4+ read depth in healthy donors was roughly 10 million reads. Broader study findings: Controls and patients did not differ significantly in CD8+ Simpson's diversity. Sharing between patients and controls was observed for twenty-nine CD8+ CDR3 sequences.

The template for TCR beta VDJ and CDR3 sequence profiling was genomic DNA. From the reads, TCRdb called clonotypes with MiXCR, one entry per CDR3 protein. The sample carries just over 400,000 distinct CDR3 sequences, 65% to 80% recorded once. With regard to this clonotype: Antigen unknown.

V was cut by 8 bases and J by 3 bases, with 11 bases left in between. The CDR3 runs 12 residues. Germline assignment: CDR1 SNHLY and CDR2 FYNNEI. The V call is TRBV2, the J call TRBJ2-7; a weak D match, TRBD1 (5 bases). This receptor was obtained from a human donor in good health, serving as a control. The material sequenced was sorted CD4+, CD8+, or CD8+CD57+ T cells (not recorded which) from PBMCs. This CDR3 is CASGANLYEQYF. The CDR3 DNA reads as TGTGCCAGCGGGGCAAATCTCTACGAGCAGTACTTC. The variable domain in full, with the rest retrieved from reference TRBV2 and TRBJ2-7, is EPEVTQTPSHQVTQMGQEVILRCVPISNHLYFYWYRQILGQKVEFLVSFYNNEISEKSEIFDDQFSVERPDGSNFTLKIRSTKLEDSAMYFCASGANLYEQYFGPGTRLTVT.